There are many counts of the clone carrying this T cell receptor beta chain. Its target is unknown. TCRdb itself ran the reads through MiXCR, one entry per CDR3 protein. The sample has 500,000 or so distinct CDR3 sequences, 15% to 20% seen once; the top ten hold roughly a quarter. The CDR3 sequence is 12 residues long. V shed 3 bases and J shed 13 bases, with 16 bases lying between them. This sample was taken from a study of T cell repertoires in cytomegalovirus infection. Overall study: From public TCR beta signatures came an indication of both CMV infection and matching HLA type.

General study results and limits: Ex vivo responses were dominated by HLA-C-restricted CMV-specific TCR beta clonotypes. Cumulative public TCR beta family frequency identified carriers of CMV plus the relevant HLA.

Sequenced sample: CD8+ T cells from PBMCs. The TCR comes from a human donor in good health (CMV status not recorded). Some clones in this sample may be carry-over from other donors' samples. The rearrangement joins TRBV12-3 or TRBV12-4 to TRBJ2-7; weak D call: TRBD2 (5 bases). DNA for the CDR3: TGTGCCAGCAGTTTTGGGCCCGGCGAGGGTTACTTC. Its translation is CASSFGPGEGYF.